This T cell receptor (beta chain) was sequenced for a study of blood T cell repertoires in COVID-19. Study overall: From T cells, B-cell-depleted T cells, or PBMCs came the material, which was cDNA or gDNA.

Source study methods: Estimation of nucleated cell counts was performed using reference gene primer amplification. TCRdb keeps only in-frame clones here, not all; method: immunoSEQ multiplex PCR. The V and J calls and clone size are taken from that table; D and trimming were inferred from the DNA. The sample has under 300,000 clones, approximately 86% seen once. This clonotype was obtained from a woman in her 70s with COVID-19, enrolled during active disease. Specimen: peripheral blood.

The CDR3 here is CASSFSGDTYEQYF. The DNA for the CDR3 is TGCGCCAGCAGCTTTAGCGGGGATACCTACGAGCAGTACTTC. The chain has TRBV5-1 and TRBJ2-7; 8 nucleotides align to TRBD2. CDR3 size: 14 residues. The V gene's germline CDR1 is SGHRS and CDR2 YFSETQ. Germline trimming cut 2 bases from V and 2 bases from J; bases unmatched to any gene: 3.